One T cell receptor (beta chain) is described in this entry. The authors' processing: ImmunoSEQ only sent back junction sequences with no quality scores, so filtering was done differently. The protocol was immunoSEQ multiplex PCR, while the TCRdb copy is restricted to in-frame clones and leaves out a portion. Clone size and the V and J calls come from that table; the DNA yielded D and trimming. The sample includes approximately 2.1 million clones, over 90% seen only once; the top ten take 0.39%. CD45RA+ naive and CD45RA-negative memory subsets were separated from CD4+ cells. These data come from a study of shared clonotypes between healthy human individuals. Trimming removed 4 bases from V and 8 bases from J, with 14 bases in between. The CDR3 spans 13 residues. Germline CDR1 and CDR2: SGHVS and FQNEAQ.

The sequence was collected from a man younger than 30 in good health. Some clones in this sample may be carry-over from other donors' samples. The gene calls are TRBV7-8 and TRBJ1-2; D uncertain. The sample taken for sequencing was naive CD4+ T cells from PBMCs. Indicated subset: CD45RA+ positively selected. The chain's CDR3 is CASSSPGFVGYTF. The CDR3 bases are TGTGCCAGCAGCTCGCCAGGTTTTGTAGGCTACACCTTC.